This T cell receptor beta chain was profiled in a study of CD8 T cells in ankylosing spondylitis. As the method for making TCR beta libraries, quantitative 5'-RACE with molecular barcodes was used. Via MiXCR, TCRdb re-called the 5' RACE reads, giving one row per CDR3 protein. Among around 25,000 distinct CDR3 sequences listed, 2.5% to 3% were seen once. Looked up from germline, CDR1 is SGDLS and CDR2 is YYNGEE. V lost 3 bases and J lost 3; bases outside the gene matches: 6. The CDR3 sequence is 16 residues long. The sample holds many counts of this clonotype. What it binds is unknown. Study-wide results and caveats: Characteristic of ankylosing spondylitis blood, it appeared, was a TCR beta motif comprising roughly 8 highly homologous variants. Disease-linked clones had a CD8+ phenotype and relatively low frequency in peripheral blood. Some of the motif variants had earlier been found in reactive arthritis patients' fluid and blood.

This sequence was found in a female donor with ankylosing spondylitis or in good health (not recorded which). The chain links TRBV9 to TRBJ2-1, with 10 bases aligning to TRBD2. Sequencing used blood, either unsorted or a sorted T cell fraction (not recorded which). The CDR3 region has the DNA TGTGCCAGCAGCGCCCCGCTAGCGGGAGTCTACAATGAGCAGTTCTTC. Translated: CASSAPLAGVYNEQFF.